Below are 30 T cell receptor beta chains sequenced from a single sample in a study of shared clonotypes between healthy human individuals. Using immunoSEQ multiplex PCR, the repertoire was profiled, and TCRdb retains in-frame clones only, with some absent. The sample yields about 820,000 clones, almost 95% seen once. The naive CD8 population came from CD45RO-negative cells selected for CCR7, without terminally differentiated effector memory CD45RA+ cells. The sequenced sample consisted of naive CD8+ T cells sorted from blood. Source of these receptors: a man younger than 45 in good health.

This clone was found once. The chain employs TRBV4-1 and TRBJ2-7; 7 positions agree with TRBD1. The CDR3 runs 14 residues. Unmatched junction bases numbered 7, after V lost 3 bases and J lost 5 bases. Germline V gene data show CDR1 as MGHRA and CDR2 as YSYEKL. The chain's CDR3 is CASSQRQGYDEQYF. For the CDR3, the DNA is TGCGCCAGCAGCCAGAGACAGGGTTACGACGAGCAGTACTTC.

The rearrangement uses TRBV7-9 and TRBJ2-7; 10 bases map to TRBD2. V was pared by 3 bases and J by 2 bases, with 7 bases of the junction left unmatched. Germline V CDR1 and CDR2: SEHNR, FQNEAQ (reference sequence). CDR3 length: 16 residues. The CDR3 is CASSLSSGSTPYEQYF. Written as DNA, the CDR3 is TGTGCCAGCAGCTTGTCTAGCGGGAGTACCCCCTACGAGCAGTACTTC.

The V and J genes are TRBV5-4 and TRBJ2-1; 13 positions match TRBD2. With V trimmed by 1 base and J by 7 bases, 2 bases remained unmatched. The length of the CDR3 is 15 residues. Germline values: CDR1 SGHNT, CDR2 YYREEE (reference sequence). In DNA form, the CDR3 reads TGTGCCAGCAGCTTGCGACTAGCGGGAGGTAATGAGCAGTTCTTC. This encodes CASSLRLAGGNEQFF.

The J gene is TRBJ2-1, the V gene TRBV18, with TRBD2 matching over 13 bases. With V trimmed by 6 bases and J by 5 bases, 7 bases remained unmatched. The germline V gene encodes CDR1 KGHSH and CDR2 LQKENI. This CDR3 is built from 16 residues. In nucleotides, the CDR3 is TGTGCCAGCTCGCTGCCCGGACTAGCGGGAGACAATGAGCAGTTCTTC. This translates into CASSLPGLAGDNEQFF.

The gene calls are TRBV9 and TRBJ2-7; 9 bases agree with TRBD1. Germline V CDR1 and CDR2: SGDLS, YYNGEE. The CDR3 runs to 14 residues. V trimming: 3 bases; J trimming: 5 bases; junction bases outside the gene matches: 6. CDR3 region: CASSATGTGNEQYF. CDR3 in DNA: TGTGCCAGCAGCGCGACCGGGACAGGGAACGAGCAGTACTTC.

This chain joins TRBV6-4 and TRBJ2-1; D not resolved. The germline V gene has CDR1 MRHNA and CDR2 SNTAGT. The CDR3 runs 13 residues. Trimming took 2 bases from V and 7 from J, leaving 9 bases between them. The CDR3, as DNA: TGTGCCAGCAGTGACCAGCCGTGGAATGAGCAGTTCTTC. As protein: CASSDQPWNEQFF.

The chain combines TRBV27 with TRBJ2-7, with TRBD1 matching 7 bases. CDR3 length: 14 amino acids. V lost 3 bases to trimming and J lost 5 bases; unmatched junction nucleotides: 7. Germline-derived CDR1 and CDR2 are MNHEY and SMNVEV (reference sequence). The CDR3 region is CASSLNRGPHEQYF. DNA of the CDR3: TGTGCCAGCAGTTTGAACAGGGGTCCCCACGAGCAGTACTTC.

The sample holds one count of this clone. The chain uses TRBV14 and TRBJ2-1; TRBD2 might be the D (5 bases). CDR3 length: 16 residues. Trimming stripped 7 bases from V and 7 bases from J, with 23 bases between. CDR1 and CDR2 from the germline V gene are SGHDN and FVKESK. The CDR3 DNA is TGTGCCAGCACCCCTTTCCGGGGATCAGCCCCGAATGAGCAGTTCTTC. Translated, it gives CASTPFRGSAPNEQFF.

This sequence joins TRBV28 and TRBJ2-7; D is unclear. With 5 bases removed from V and 6 bases from J, the gap between germline ends came to 17 bases. Germline V gives CDR1 MDHEN, CDR2 SYDVKM. The CDR3 has 14 residues. For the CDR3, the DNA is TGTGCCAGCAGTCTACTCGGTTGGGCCCGCGAGCAGTACTTC. Its protein product is CASSLLGWAREQYF.

The rearrangement uses TRBV25-1 and TRBJ1-5; the D gene is possibly TRBD1 (6 bases). This CDR3 is built from 13 residues. From germline, CDR1 is MGHDK and CDR2 SYGVNS. Trimming removed 4 bases from V and 9 bases from J, with 13 bases in between. CDR3 sequence reads: CASSGAGVVPQHF. The DNA of the CDR3 is TGTGCCAGCAGTGGGGCAGGGGTTGTGCCCCAGCATTTT.

The CDR3 DNA is TGTGCCAGTAGTATCGGCCGTGGGAACTTGCGGGAGACCCAGTACTTC. Its translation is CASSIGRGNLRETQYF. The chain recombines TRBV19 with TRBJ2-5, with no clear D. Germline lookup yields CDR1 LNHDA and CDR2 SQIVND (reference sequence). This CDR3 contains 16 residues. The germline V and J ends were trimmed by 3 bases and 5 bases, with 19 bases remaining between them.

The chain joins TRBV15 to TRBJ1-1; D possibly corresponds to TRBD1 (6 bases). Looked up from germline, CDR1 is LNHNV and CDR2 is YYDKDF (reference sequence). The CDR3 is made up of 16 amino acids. V was clipped by 1 base and J by 4 bases, with 16 bases between them. The CDR3 spells CATSRGGTGRGTEAFF. The CDR3 nucleotides are TGTGCCACCAGCAGAGGCGGAACAGGGAGAGGCACTGAAGCTTTCTTT.

The chain has TRBV7-9 and TRBJ2-6; D could derive from TRBD1 or TRBD2 (5 bases each). Germline V lookup: CDR1 SEHNR, CDR2 FQNEAQ (reference sequence). V was pared by 5 bases and J by 0 bases, with 14 bases between. This CDR3 is built from 17 residues. The CDR3 spells CASSPPGRVSGANVLTF. The DNA of the CDR3 is TGTGCCAGCAGCCCGCCGGGACGGGTCTCTGGGGCCAACGTCCTGACTTTC.

The chain combines TRBV5-1 with TRBJ2-5; D remains unclear. In germline, CDR1 is SGHRS, CDR2 YFSETQ. Trimming pared 0 bases from V and 1 base from J, leaving 10 bases between. The CDR3 loop spans 15 amino acids. Here the CDR3 reads CASSLARAFQETQYF. For the CDR3, the DNA is TGCGCCAGCAGCTTGGCCCGGGCCTTCCAAGAGACCCAGTACTTC.

The chain recombines TRBV2 with TRBJ1-5, with D possibly TRBD1 on 5 matching bases. CDR3 length: 15 amino acids. CDR1 and CDR2 (germline): SNHLY, FYNNEI. V was cut by 1 base and J by 0 bases, with 7 bases left in between. DNA for the CDR3: TGTGCCAGCAGTGAAGTGGACATTAGCAATCAGCCCCAGCATTTT. It yields the protein CASSEVDISNQPQHF. Drawing the rest from reference TRBV2 and TRBJ1-5, the complete variable domain is EPEVTQTPSHQVTQMGQEVILRCVPISNHLYFYWYRQILGQKVEFLVSFYNNEISEKSEIFDDQFSVERPDGSNFTLKIRSTKLEDSAMYFCASSEVDISNQPQHFGDGTRLSIL.

This rearrangement joins TRBV11-2 to TRBJ2-1; tentatively, D is TRBD2 (5 bases). The CDR3 sequence is 11 residues long. Looked up from germline, CDR1 is SGHAT and CDR2 is FQNNGV. Trimming pared 4 bases from V and 9 bases from J, leaving 7 bases between. CDR3 sequence (DNA): TGTGCCAGCAGCTGGACTTCTGAGCAGTTCTTC. Translating gives CASSWTSEQFF.

This chain uses TRBV13 with TRBJ2-3, with 8 positions matching TRBD2. V lost 4 bases, J lost 5 bases, and 11 bases stayed unmatched. The CDR3 has 16 amino acids. Germline V gene lookup returns CDR1 PRHDT and CDR2 FYEKMQ (reference sequence). CDR3 sequence reads: CASSSLSGIAGDTQYF. Here the CDR3 DNA reads TGTGCCAGCAGCTCGCTTAGCGGGATAGCGGGAGATACGCAGTATTTT.

CDR3 coding DNA: TGTGCCAGCAGCTCCCGGGGGGCATGGAATCAGCCCCAGCATTTT. Translating gives CASSSRGAWNQPQHF. This chain links TRBV5-6 with TRBJ1-5; a possible D gene is TRBD1 (6 bases). Germline V gene sequence: CDR1 SGHDT, CDR2 YYEEEE. V lost 3 bases, J lost 4 bases, and 14 bases lay in between. The CDR3 totals 15 residues.

V and J are TRBV7-8 and TRBJ2-3, with TRBD2 as a possible D gene (5 bases). V dropped 4 bases and J dropped 3 bases, with 17 bases sitting between them. The CDR3 is 16 residues long. Germline V gene lookup returns CDR1 SGHVS and CDR2 FQNEAQ. This CDR3 reads CASSYPHHGDTDTQYF. CDR3 in DNA: TGTGCCAGCAGCTACCCACACCACGGGGATACAGATACGCAGTATTTT.

This sequence joins TRBV15 and TRBJ2-3, with D unclear. Germline CDR1 and CDR2: LNHNV and YYDKDF (reference sequence). The CDR3 is made up of 15 amino acids. V was pared by 0 bases and J by 2 bases, with 9 bases between. CDR3 amino acids: CATSRDRRVTDTQYF. The CDR3 nucleotides read TGTGCCACCAGCAGAGATCGCCGGGTCACAGATACGCAGTATTTT.

The chain joins TRBV11-2 to TRBJ1-1; no clear D. This CDR3 is 15 amino acids long. V lost 0 bases and J 8 bases, leaving 16 bases between the germline ends. Germline CDR1 is SGHAT and CDR2 is FQNNGV. The chain's CDR3 is CASSLEVAVFREAFF. The CDR3 coding sequence is TGTGCCAGCAGCTTAGAGGTGGCGGTATTTCGAGAAGCTTTCTTT. The complete variable domain, with remaining parts taken from reference TRBV11-2 and TRBJ1-1, reads EAGVAQSPRYKIIEKRQSVAFWCNPISGHATLYWYQQILGQGPKLLIQFQNNGVVDDSQLPKDRFSAERLKGVDSTLKIQPAKLEDSAVYLCASSLEVAVFREAFFGQGTRLTVV.

This clone was observed once. The rearrangement joins TRBV28 to TRBJ1-1; D unresolved. The CDR3 is 13 amino acids. Per the germline V gene, CDR1 is MDHEN and CDR2 is SYDVKM. V was cut by 6 bases and J by 4 bases, with 12 bases left in between. In DNA, the CDR3 is TGTGCCAGCAGATGGGTAGAGGGCACTGAAGCTTTCTTT. It encodes CASRWVEGTEAFF.

The chain has TRBV27 and TRBJ1-4; D is uncertain. From germline, CDR1 is MNHEY and CDR2 SMNVEV (reference sequence). Trimming left V 6 bases short and J 10 bases short, with 12 bases between. CDR3 length equals 12 residues. CDR3 sequence: CASRSPDLKLFF. For the CDR3, the DNA is TGTGCCAGCAGGTCCCCGGACCTAAAACTGTTTTTT.

The J gene is TRBJ2-3, the V gene TRBV6-6, with D possibly matching TRBD2 (5 bases). The CDR3 sequence is 16 residues long. The V gene lost 2 bases and the J gene lost 1 base, with 13 bases spanning the gap. CDR1 is MNHNY and CDR2 is SVGAGI in the germline V gene (reference sequence). The CDR3 coding sequence is TGTGCCAGCAGTTACCTTGGCGCCGGGGGCACAGATACGCAGTATTTT. Translation: CASSYLGAGGTDTQYF.

The chain couples TRBV10-1 to TRBJ2-7; TRBD2 aligns across 14 bases. CDR1 and CDR2 (germline): WNHNN, SYGVQD (reference sequence). V lost 4 bases to trimming and J lost 6 bases; unmatched junction nucleotides: 8. The CDR3 runs to 16 residues. The CDR3 region has the DNA TGCGCCAGCAGTGCCCCGGGACTAGCGGGAGTATCCGAGCAGTACTTC. Protein: CASSAPGLAGVSEQYF.

This chain uses TRBV5-1 with TRBJ2-3; D gene ambiguous. CDR1 and CDR2 (germline): SGHRS, YFSETQ. With 4 bases removed from V and 2 bases from J, the gap between germline ends came to 20 bases. The CDR3 loop spans 17 amino acids. The DNA for the CDR3 is TGCGCCAGCAGCAGTCTACCGGGTTGGGGAAACACAGATACGCAGTATTTT. This translates into CASSSLPGWGNTDTQYF.

This clone has a single count. V is TRBV6-5 and J is TRBJ2-7; D not certain. The CDR3 is made up of 14 amino acids. With 6 bases removed from V and 2 bases from J, the gap between germline ends came to 14 bases. CDR1 is MNHEY, CDR2 SVGAGI, per germline. CDR3 residues: CASSPILVPYEQYF. The CDR3 DNA reads TGTGCCAGCAGCCCAATTTTGGTCCCCTACGAGCAGTACTTC.

V gene TRBV27 combines with J gene TRBJ2-7, with no clear D. Between the trimmed V and J ends, which lost 0 bases and 4 bases, there was a span of 13 bases. This CDR3 is 15 amino acids long. CDR1 and CDR2 from the germline V gene are MNHEY and SMNVEV (reference sequence). CDR3 sequence (DNA): TGTGCCAGCAGTTTATCTGTCGGATCCAAATACGAGCAGTACTTC. Translating it yields CASSLSVGSKYEQYF.

The J gene is TRBJ1-1, the V gene TRBV14; D is ambiguous. Per the germline V gene, CDR1 is SGHDN and CDR2 is FVKESK. The CDR3 consists of 14 residues. V was clipped by 4 bases and J by 3 bases, with 12 bases between them. CDR3 loop: CASSPPGQDTEAFF. The CDR3 region has the DNA TGTGCCAGCAGCCCCCCCGGCCAGGACACTGAAGCTTTCTTT. The variable domain in full, with the rest retrieved from reference TRBV14 and TRBJ1-1, is EAGVTQFPSHSVIEKGQTVTLRCDPISGHDNLYWYRRVMGKEIKFLLHFVKESKQDESGMPNNRFLAERTGGTYSTLKVQPAELEDSGVYFCASSPPGQDTEAFFGQGTRLTVV.

The gene calls are TRBV11-2 and TRBJ2-7; TRBD2 is a possible D gene (6 bases). Trimming pared 0 bases from V and 6 bases from J, leaving 18 bases between. The CDR3 consists of 16 residues. Per the germline V gene, CDR1 is SGHAT and CDR2 is FQNNGV. In DNA, the CDR3 is TGTGCCAGCAGCTTAGAGTTTGGCGGGGCGAAGAGCGAGCAGTACTTC. Its protein product is CASSLEFGGAKSEQYF.